This T cell receptor (beta chain) was sequenced for a study of cytomegalovirus exposure and HLA in healthy donors. J lost 6 bases, V lost 0 bases, and 5 bases had no gene match. The length of the CDR3 is 16 residues. From germline, CDR1 is WNHNN and CDR2 SYGVQD (reference sequence). The PCR employed 60 Vbeta primers together with 13 Jbeta primers. TCRdb's table, derived via immunoSEQ multiplex PCR, lists solely in-frame clones and lacks some. The sample carries approximately 210,000 clones, about four fifths recorded once. This TCR was recovered from a woman in her 50s in good health and CMV-seropositive. Source material: PBMCs. The rearrangement links TRBV10-1 to TRBJ2-1, with 10 bases fitting TRBD2. The DNA for the CDR3 is TGCGCCAGCAGTGAGTCGGGGACTAGCGCTGGCAATGAGCAGTTCTTC. Translation gives CASSESGTSAGNEQFF.